This TCR beta chain was obtained from a study of cytomegalovirus exposure and HLA in healthy donors (dated by TCRdb to about 2017). With respect to the entire study: According to an earlier analysis of several hundred of the donors, some 180 million T cells yielded 90 million to 130 million unique TCR beta sequences and about 280 Gb of sequence data. About 310 gigabases of sequencing data and approximately 84 million unique TCR sequences were included in an early release covering several hundred HLA-typed donors. The genetic ancestry cluster associated with self-reported Caucasian donors included 65% to 90% of the 300 to 400 genotyped donors. The study was designed to test whether signatures of past pathogen exposure could be identified by cataloging public T cell receptors. The study used immunosequencing to profile the T cell repertoires of several hundred subjects and linked those repertoires to cytomegalovirus serostatus. In addition to the first cohort of 650 to 750 subjects, a separate validation cohort of over 90 different subjects was used. To predict cytomegalovirus infection status, the study brought together high-throughput TCR immunosequencing, statistical association of individual TCRs with disease status, and machine learning. To study patterns of TCR occurrence, a later analysis re-analyzed previously published TCR beta repertoires from 650 to 750 donors and added high-resolution HLA genotyping. In the later analysis, no new phenotypic data were used to find candidate immune exposures; instead, reliance was placed on TCR beta sequences and their occurrence across donors. To decide whether each TCR beta V gene segment behaved as functional or pseudogenic, an earlier analysis of 587 of the donors relied on high-throughput TCR beta sequencing. Alongside the repertoire data, information on donor age, sex, ethnicity and CMV serostatus was compiled. A later genetic analysis used genome-wide SNP genotypes for about 65% of the roughly 700 donors, treating that subset as a discovery cohort. Every repertoire in the discovery cohort had been generated on one and the same sequencing platform. HLA typing included class I and class II loci at four-digit resolution. Typing coverage varied by locus: about 629-640 donors for A, B, C, DRB1 and DQB1; 500 to 550 for DQA1; about 590 for DPA1; approximately 470 for DPB1. Four or five DR-DQ haplotypes were treated as single units for association and clustering because of strong linkage in the cohort. On average, about 240,000 unique TCR beta nucleotide sequences were sequenced per donor among 350 to 400 genotyped donors of the cohort, with roughly 18% of those sequences being non-productive.

On the study overall, not on this receptor specifically: A later analysis found that HLA-associated TCR beta chains were more clonally expanded and had lower generation probabilities than equally common non-associated chains. A cluster of highly shared sequence variants was judged likely to represent a technical artifact of the sequencing pipeline. V-gene and J-gene trimming of TCR beta chains was associated with a missense DCLRE1C variant in a later genetic analysis, and the association was replicated in an independent cohort. In an earlier analysis of about 540 of the donors, most TCR beta V segments were observed in productive rearrangements about 90% or about 30% of the time, broadly matching IMGT annotations. Linkage disequilibrium might explain the correlated functional status among segregating V segments, but an unknown experimental factor could not be ruled out. When HLA alleles, especially DR and DQ, strongly co-occurred, TCR associations were difficult to assign to individual alleles. Because some donors lacked HLA typing at each locus, the association tests relied only on the typed subset. The authors suggested that the approach could potentially be generalized to other disease states and immunological phenotypes. In a later analysis, 15,000 to 20,000 TCR beta sequences were associated with specific HLA alleles at a false discovery rate of 0.05. Three of the identified cytomegalovirus-associated TCR beta chains were confirmed in vitro to be specific for cytomegalovirus antigens. According to a later analysis, most CMV-associated TCR beta chains appeared to be HLA-restricted, and the HLA associations seemed to be driven largely by CMV exposure. In a later analysis, several top co-occurrence clusters were reported to appear linked to parvovirus B19, influenza, CMV and Epstein-Barr virus. This cohort had only TCR beta chains sequenced, and the lack of alpha or paired-chain data limited which features could be detected. The classifier was reported to diagnose cytomegalovirus status with high specificity and sensitivity in both the original and validation cohorts. CMV serostatus was the only immune exposure information available for the cohort. Presence/absence analyses assumed roughly uniform sequencing depth across donors, an assumption that may not hold. Compared with the roughly 710-donor mean, donors in an Asian-associated ancestry cluster had fewer N-insertions in productive TCRs, according to a later genetic analysis. In a later analysis, TCR association rates were found to vary across HLA loci, with the most associated TCRs seen for DRB1 alleles and the fewest for HLA-C alleles. Because counts were too low, seventeen rarely observed V segments, including chromosome 9 orphons, were left out of the earlier analysis of about 500 of the donors. A further reported finding was that TCR beta sequences accurately predicted the HLA-A and HLA-B alleles for most subjects in the first cohort. Across donors, most TCR sequences were observed very rarely, whereas some public TCRs were present in many individuals. The study listed approximately 160 TCR beta chains as associated with cytomegalovirus.

As for this clone: Its antigen remains undetermined. Base qualities are missing; no much larger clone stands one base away.

Libraries were prepared through the immunoSEQ multiplex PCR assay. A mixture of 60 forward primers for TCR Vbeta segments and 13 reverse primers for TCR Jbeta segments was used in the multiplex PCR. A multiplex PCR assay on genomic DNA amplified the CDR3 region of rearranged TCR beta genes. The amplified TCR beta libraries were sequenced on the Illumina HiSeq System as 87-base-pair reads. The paper's data handling went like this. In a later analysis, 80 million or so unique TCR beta chains were counted across the roughly 610 repertoires, and around 10 million of these chains were shared by at least two donors. A nearest-neighbor algorithm error-corrected the raw reads and collapsed the reads into unique sequences, merging closely related sequences to remove PCR and sequencing errors. To assign V, D and J gene segments, CDR3 sequences were aligned to IMGT reference sequences. For a sequence to be retained, a match of at least six nucleotides to both a V gene segment and a J gene segment was required. Rearrangements were called productive when the CDR3 lacked stop codons and stayed in frame with V and J; all others were non-productive. Following IMGT convention, CDR3 was defined as the stretch from the second conserved V-encoded cysteine to the conserved J-encoded phenylalanine. Sequences without an unambiguous match to a single V gene segment were excluded from the earlier analysis of about 600 of the donors. An earlier analysis of 587 of the donors called V segments functional above 56.7% productive rearrangements and segregating when the between-donor standard deviation exceeded 5%. A statistical classification framework was built to diagnose cytomegalovirus status from the catalog of TCR beta chain sequences. V and J gene assignment, in a later analysis, came from comparing TCR nucleotide sequences with IMGT/GENE-DB human TR gene sequences. Using the TCRdist pipeline, a later analysis assigned CDR3 sequences along with most-parsimonious VDJ recombination scenarios. In a later analysis, each TCR beta chain was defined by its CDR3 amino acid sequence together with its V-gene family, and reads lacking a unique V-gene family were excluded. In a later analysis, around 600 highly shared, low-generation-probability nucleotide sequences were removed to address suspected cross-contamination and a sequencing artifact. For each public chain, a later analysis derived a clonal expansion index from normalized ranks of inferred template counts within each repertoire. A later analysis computed generation probabilities with a VDJ recombination model fitted to out-of-frame rearrangements, and checked the results against IGoR. In a later analysis, TCR-TCR, TCR-HLA and TCR-CMV co-occurrence was scored with hypergeometric tests, and a repertoire-size bias correction was applied to TCR pairs. To estimate false discovery rates, a later analysis permuted the HLA or CMV assignments 20 times. In a later analysis, co-occurring TCRs were grouped using DBSCAN, and TCRdist sequence similarity was added for clustering within HLA-allele-positive subsets. Repertoires with fewer than 30,000 or more than 120,000 public chains, plus five repertoires with anomalous nucleotide sharing, were excluded from co-occurrence clustering. TCRdb holds this immuneACCESS table with in-frame rearrangements only. Some clones are missing; in checked studies, unresolved V genes explain under half, and the rest has no known cause. The V and J calls and clone size come from that table; D and trimming were worked out from the DNA. This sample gives around 200,000 clones in total; 75% to 85% of them show up just once. Clones ranked in the top ten supply more than 0.95% of the sample.

In total, roughly 670 healthy bone marrow donors made up the cohort. At the time of sampling, all cohort members were nominally healthy, though unrecorded immune exposures were likely present. The donor tested CMV seropositive, placing the donor among the 289 seropositive members of the cohort. A peripheral blood sample was provided by each donor, and peripheral blood mononuclear cells were used for TCR beta sequencing. Genomic DNA was extracted from the blood cell samples with the Qiagen DNeasy Blood Extraction Kit. The sample consisted of PBMCs. This sequence originates from a girl aged 2 to 10 in good health and CMV-seropositive.

The DNA sequence reads TGTGCCAGCAGTAAACCGGGACAGGGTATCTACGAGCAGTACTTC. Its protein product is CASSKPGQGIYEQYF. The V gene is TRBV27 and the J gene is TRBJ2-7; a stretch of 9 junction bases matches TRBD1. CDR1 MNHEY and CDR2 SMNVEV are derived from the germline V gene (reference sequence). The CDR3, cysteine through phenylalanine, is 15 amino acids long. Only the CDR3 region is kept as DNA, spanning 45 bases read in frame from base 1. Ends trimmed: V by 5 bases, J by 3 bases; bases unmatched to a gene: 8.